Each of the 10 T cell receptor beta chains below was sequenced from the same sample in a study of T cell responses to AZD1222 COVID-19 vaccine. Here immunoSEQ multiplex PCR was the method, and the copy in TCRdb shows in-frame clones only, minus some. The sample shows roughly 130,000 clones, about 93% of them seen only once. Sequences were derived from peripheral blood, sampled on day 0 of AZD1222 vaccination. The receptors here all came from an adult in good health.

The CDR3 coding sequence is TGTGCCAGTAGTTCGCACGGTGCAAAAGGGCAAGAGACCCAGTACTTC. Its protein product is CASSSHGAKGQETQYF. V usage is TRBV19 and J usage is TRBJ2-5; D is unresolved. CDR1 is LNHDA, CDR2 SQIVND, per germline (reference sequence). CDR3 length equals 16 residues. Between the trimmed V and J ends, which lost 5 bases and 2 bases, there was a span of 18 bases.

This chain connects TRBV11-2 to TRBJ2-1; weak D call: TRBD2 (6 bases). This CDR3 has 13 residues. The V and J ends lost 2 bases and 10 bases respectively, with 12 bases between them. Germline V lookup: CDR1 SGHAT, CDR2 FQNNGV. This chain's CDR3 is CASSLWGVEEQFF. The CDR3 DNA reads TGTGCCAGCAGCTTATGGGGGGTTGAGGAGCAGTTCTTC.

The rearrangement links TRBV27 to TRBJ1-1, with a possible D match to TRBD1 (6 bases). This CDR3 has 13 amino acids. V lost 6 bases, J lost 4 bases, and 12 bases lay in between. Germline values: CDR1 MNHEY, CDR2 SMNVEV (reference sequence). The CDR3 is CASSRRDITEAFF. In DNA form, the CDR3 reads TGTGCCAGCAGCCGCCGGGACATCACTGAAGCTTTCTTT.

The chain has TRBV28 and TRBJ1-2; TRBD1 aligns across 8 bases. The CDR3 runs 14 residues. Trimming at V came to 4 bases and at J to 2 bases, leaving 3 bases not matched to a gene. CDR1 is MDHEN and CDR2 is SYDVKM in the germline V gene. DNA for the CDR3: TGTGCCAGCAGTTGGGGGACAGGAAACTATGGCTACACCTTC. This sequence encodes CASSWGTGNYGYTF.

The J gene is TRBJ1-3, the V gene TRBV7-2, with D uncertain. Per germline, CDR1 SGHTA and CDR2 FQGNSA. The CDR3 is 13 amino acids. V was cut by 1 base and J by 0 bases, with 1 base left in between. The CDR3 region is CASSLGSGNTIYF. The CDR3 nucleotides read TGTGCCAGCAGCTTAGGCTCTGGAAACACCATATATTTT. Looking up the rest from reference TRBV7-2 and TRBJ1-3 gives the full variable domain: GAGVSQSPSNKVTEKGKDVELRCDPISGHTALYWYRQSLGQGLEFLIYFQGNSAPDKSGLPSDRFSAERTGGSVSTLTIQRTQQEDSAVYLCASSLGSGNTIYFGEGSWLTVV.

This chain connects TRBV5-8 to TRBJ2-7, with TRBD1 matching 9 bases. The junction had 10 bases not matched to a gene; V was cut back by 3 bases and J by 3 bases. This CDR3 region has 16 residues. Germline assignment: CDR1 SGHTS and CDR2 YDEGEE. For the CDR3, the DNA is TGTGCCAGCAGCTCATCCGGGACAGGGATTCGCTACGAGCAGTACTTC. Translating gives CASSSSGTGIRYEQYF. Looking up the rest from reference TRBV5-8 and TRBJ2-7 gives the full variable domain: EAGVTQSPTHLIKTRGQQATLRCSPISGHTSVYWYQQALGLGLQFLLWYDEGEERNRGNFPPRFSGRQFPNYSSELNVNALELEDSALYLCASSSSGTGIRYEQYFGPGTRLTVT.

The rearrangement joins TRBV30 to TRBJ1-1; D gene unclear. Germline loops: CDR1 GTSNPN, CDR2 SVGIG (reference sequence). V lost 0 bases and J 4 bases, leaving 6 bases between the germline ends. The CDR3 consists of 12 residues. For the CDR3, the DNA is TGTGCCTGGAGTGTACTGGTCACTGAAGCTTTCTTT. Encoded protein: CAWSVLVTEAFF.

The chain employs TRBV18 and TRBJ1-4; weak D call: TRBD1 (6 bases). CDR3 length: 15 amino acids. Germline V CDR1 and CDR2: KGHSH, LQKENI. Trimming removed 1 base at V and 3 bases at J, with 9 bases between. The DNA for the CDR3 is TGTGCCAGCTCACCACAAACAGGGTCTAATGAAAAACTGTTTTTT. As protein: CASSPQTGSNEKLFF.

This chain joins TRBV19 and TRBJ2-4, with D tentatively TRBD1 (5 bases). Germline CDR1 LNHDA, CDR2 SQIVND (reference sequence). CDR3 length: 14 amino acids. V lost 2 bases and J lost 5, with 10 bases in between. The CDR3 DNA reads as TGTGCCAGTAGTATACAGGGTGCCCAAAACATTCAGTACTTC. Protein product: CASSIQGAQNIQYF.

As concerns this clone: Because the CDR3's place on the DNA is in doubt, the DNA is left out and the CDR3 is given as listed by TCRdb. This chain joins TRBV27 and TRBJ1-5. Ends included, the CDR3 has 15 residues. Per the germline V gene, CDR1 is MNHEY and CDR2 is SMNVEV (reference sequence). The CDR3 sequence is CASSTSGRPNQPQHF.